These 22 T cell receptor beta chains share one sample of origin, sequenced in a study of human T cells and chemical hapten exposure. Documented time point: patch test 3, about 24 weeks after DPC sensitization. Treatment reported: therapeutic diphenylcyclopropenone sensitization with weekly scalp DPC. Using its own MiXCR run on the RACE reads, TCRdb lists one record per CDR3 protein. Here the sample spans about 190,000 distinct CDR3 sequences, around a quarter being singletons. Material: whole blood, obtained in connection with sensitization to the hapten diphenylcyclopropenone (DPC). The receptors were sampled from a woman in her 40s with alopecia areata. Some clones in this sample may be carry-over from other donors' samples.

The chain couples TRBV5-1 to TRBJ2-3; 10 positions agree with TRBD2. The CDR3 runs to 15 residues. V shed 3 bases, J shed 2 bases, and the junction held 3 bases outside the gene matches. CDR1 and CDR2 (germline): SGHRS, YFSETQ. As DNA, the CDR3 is TGCGCCAGCAGCTCGGGACTAGCGAACACAGATACGCAGTATTTT. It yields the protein CASSSGLANTDTQYF.

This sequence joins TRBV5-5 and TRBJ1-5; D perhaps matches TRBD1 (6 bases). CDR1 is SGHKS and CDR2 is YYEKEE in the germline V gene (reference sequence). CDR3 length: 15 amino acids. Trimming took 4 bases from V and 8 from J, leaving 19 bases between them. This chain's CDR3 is CASSPEGGAYEPQHF. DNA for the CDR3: TGTGCCAGCAGCCCGGAGGGGGGGGCGTATGAGCCCCAGCATTTT.

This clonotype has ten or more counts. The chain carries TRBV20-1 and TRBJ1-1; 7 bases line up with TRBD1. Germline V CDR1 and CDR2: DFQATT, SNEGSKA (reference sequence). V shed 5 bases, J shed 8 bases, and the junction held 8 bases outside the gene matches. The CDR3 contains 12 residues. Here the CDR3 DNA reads TGCAGTGCTCTCCCGGACAGGTTCGAAGCTTTCTTT. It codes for CSALPDRFEAFF.

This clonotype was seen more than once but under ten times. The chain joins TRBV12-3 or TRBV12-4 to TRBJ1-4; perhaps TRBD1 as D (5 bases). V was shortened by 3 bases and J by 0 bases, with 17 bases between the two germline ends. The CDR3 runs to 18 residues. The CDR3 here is CASSFSRGGIATNEKLFF. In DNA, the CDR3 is TGTGCCAGCAGTTTTTCCCGCGGGGGAATCGCAACTAATGAAAAACTGTTTTTT.

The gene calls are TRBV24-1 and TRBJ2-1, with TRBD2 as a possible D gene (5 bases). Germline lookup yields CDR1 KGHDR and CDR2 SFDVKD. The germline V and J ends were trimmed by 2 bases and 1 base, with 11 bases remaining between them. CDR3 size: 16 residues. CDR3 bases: TGTGCCACCAGTGATTCCGGACTGGCATCCTACAATGAGCAGTTCTTC. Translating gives CATSDSGLASYNEQFF.

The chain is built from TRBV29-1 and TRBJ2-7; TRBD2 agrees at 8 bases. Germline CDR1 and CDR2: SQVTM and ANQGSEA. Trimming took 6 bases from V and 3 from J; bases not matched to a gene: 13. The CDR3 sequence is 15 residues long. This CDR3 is CSVFSPLAADYEQYF. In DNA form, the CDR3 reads TGCAGCGTCTTTTCACCACTAGCGGCAGACTACGAGCAGTACTTC.

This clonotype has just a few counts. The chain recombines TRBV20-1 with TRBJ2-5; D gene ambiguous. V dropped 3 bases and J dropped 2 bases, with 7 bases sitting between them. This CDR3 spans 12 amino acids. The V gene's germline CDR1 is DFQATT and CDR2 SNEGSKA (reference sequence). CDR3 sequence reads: CSASLAQETQYF. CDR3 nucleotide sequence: TGCAGTGCTAGTTTAGCTCAAGAGACCCAGTACTTC.

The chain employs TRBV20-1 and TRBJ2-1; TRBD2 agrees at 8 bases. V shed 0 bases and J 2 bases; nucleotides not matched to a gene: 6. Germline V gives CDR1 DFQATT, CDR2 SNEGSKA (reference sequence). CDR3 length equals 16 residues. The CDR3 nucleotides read TGCAGTGCTAGAGATCCCGGGAGGGGCACCTACAATGAGCAGTTCTTC. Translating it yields CSARDPGRGTYNEQFF.

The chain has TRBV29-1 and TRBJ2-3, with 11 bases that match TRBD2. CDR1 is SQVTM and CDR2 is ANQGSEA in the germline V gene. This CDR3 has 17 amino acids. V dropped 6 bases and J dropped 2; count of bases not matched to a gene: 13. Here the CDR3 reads CSVLPISGRVNTDTQYF. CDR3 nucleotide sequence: TGCAGCGTCCTGCCGATTAGCGGGAGGGTTAACACAGATACGCAGTATTTT.

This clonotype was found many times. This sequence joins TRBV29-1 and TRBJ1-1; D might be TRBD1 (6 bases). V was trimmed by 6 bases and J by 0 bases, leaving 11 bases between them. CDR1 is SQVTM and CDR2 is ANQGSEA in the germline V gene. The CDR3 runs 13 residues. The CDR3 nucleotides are TGCAGCGTGCGGACAGACATGAACACTGAAGCTTTCTTT. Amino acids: CSVRTDMNTEAFF.

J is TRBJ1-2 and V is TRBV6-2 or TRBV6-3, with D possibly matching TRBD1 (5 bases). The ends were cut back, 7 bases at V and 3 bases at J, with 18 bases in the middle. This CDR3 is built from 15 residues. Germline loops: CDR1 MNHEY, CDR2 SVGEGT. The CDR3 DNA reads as TGTGCCAGCACCGGGGGAGGCTCGCGTTACTATGGCTACACCTTC. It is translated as CASTGGGSRYYGYTF.

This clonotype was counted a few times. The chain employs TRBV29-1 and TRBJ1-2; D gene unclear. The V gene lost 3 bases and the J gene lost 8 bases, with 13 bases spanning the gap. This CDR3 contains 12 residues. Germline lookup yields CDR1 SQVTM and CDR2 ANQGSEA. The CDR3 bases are TGCAGCGTTGAGGCAGCCATGGAAGGCTACACCTTC. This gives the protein CSVEAAMEGYTF.

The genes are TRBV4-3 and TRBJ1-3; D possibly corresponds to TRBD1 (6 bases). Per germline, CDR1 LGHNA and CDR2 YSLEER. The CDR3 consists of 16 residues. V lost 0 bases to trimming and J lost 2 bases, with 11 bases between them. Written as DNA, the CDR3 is TGCGCCAGCAGCCAAGATCCCCCAGGGGCTGGAAACACCATATATTTT. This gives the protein CASSQDPPGAGNTIYF.

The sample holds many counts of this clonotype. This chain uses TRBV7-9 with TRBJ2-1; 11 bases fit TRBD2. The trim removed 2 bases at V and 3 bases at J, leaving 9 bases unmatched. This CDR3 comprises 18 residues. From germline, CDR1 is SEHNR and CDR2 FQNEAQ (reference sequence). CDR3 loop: CASSLIGLAGGFYNEQFF. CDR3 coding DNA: TGTGCCAGCAGCTTAATCGGGCTAGCGGGAGGTTTCTACAATGAGCAGTTCTTC.

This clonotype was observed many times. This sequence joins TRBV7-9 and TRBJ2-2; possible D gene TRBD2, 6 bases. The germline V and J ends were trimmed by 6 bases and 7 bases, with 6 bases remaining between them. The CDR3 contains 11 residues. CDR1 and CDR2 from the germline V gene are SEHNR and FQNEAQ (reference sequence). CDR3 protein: CASRDYGELFF. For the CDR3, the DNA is TGTGCCAGCAGGGACTACGGGGAGCTGTTTTTT.

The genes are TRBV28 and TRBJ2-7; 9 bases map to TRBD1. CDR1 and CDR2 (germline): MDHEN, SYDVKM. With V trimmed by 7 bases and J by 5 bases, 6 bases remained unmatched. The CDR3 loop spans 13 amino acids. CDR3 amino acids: CASNGQGINEQYF. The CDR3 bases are TGTGCCAGCAACGGACAGGGGATAAACGAGCAGTACTTC.

As DNA, the CDR3 is TGTGCCAGCAGCCCCATGGGACATTCCTCTGGGGCCAACGTCCTGACTTTC. It encodes CASSPMGHSSGANVLTF. This chain joins TRBV7-9 and TRBJ2-6; D might be TRBD1 (6 bases). CDR3 length: 17 amino acids. Germline values: CDR1 SEHNR, CDR2 FQNEAQ (reference sequence). The V end was cut by 5 bases, the J end by 0 bases, with 14 bases between. The full variable domain, its missing parts supplied by reference TRBV7-9 and TRBJ2-6, is DTGVSQNPRHKITKRGQNVTFRCDPISEHNRLYWYRQTLGQGPEFLTYFQNEAQLEKSRLLSDRFSAERPKGSFSTLEIQRTEQGDSAMYLCASSPMGHSSGANVLTFGAGSRLTVL.

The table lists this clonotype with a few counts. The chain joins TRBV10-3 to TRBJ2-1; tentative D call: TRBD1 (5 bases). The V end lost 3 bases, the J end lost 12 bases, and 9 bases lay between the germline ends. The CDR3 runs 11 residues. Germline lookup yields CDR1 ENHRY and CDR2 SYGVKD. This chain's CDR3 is CAISEGRGQFF. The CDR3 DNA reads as TGTGCCATCAGTGAAGGAAGGGGGCAGTTCTTC.

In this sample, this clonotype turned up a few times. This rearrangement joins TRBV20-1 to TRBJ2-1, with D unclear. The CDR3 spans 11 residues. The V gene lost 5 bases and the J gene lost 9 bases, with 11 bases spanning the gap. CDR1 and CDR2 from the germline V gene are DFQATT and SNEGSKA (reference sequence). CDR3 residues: CSAGLPGEQFF. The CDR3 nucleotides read TGCAGTGCTGGCCTCCCAGGTGAGCAGTTCTTC.

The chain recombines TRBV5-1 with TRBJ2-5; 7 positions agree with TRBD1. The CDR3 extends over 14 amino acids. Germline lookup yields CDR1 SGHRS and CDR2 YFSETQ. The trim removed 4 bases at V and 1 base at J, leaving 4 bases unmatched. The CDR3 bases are TGCGCCAGCAGCGAGGGACAGTCCCAAGAGACCCAGTACTTC. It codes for CASSEGQSQETQYF. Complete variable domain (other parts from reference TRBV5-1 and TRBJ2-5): KAGVTQTPRYLIKTRGQQVTLSCSPISGHRSVSWYQQTPGQGLQFLFEYFSETQRNKGNFPGRFSGRQFSNSRSEMNVSTLELGDSALYLCASSEGQSQETQYFGPGTRLLVL.

CDR3 in DNA: TGCAGTCCATACCCCAACACTGGCGGGACCTACGAGCAGTACTTC. Translation: CSPYPNTGGTYEQYF. The chain uses TRBV20-1 and TRBJ2-7; D may be TRBD2 (6 bases). This CDR3 spans 15 amino acids. The germline CDR1 and CDR2 sequences are DFQATT and SNEGSKA (reference sequence). Between the trimmed V and J ends, which lost 8 bases and 2 bases, there was a span of 22 bases.

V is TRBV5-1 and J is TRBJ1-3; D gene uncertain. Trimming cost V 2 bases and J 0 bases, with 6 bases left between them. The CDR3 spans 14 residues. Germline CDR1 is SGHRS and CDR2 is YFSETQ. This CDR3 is CASSLTDSGNTIYF. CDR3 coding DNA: TGCGCCAGCAGCTTAACAGACTCTGGAAACACCATATATTTT. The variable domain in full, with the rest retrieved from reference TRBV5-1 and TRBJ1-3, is KAGVTQTPRYLIKTRGQQVTLSCSPISGHRSVSWYQQTPGQGLQFLFEYFSETQRNKGNFPGRFSGRQFSNSRSEMNVSTLELGDSALYLCASSLTDSGNTIYFGEGSWLTVV.